Below, 29 T cell receptor beta chains from the same sample are listed, as sequenced in a study of blood T cells in healthy people across ages. Using a J-beta primer mix together with a sample-barcoded 5' primer, a second PCR was run for roughly 6 to 12 cycles. TCRdb redid the calling of the 5' RACE reads with MiXCR, one entry per CDR3 protein. Of about 1 million distinct CDR3 sequences listed, 20% to 25% are singletons. The same data also contributed to another study, on T cells of mothers and their children.

The sequenced sample was blood. The origin of the receptors is a girl aged 2 to 9 in good health.

This sequence joins TRBV7-3 and TRBJ2-3; TRBD2 is a possible D gene (6 bases). The V gene's germline CDR1 is SGHTA and CDR2 FQGTGA. This CDR3 contains 15 residues. The V end was cut by 2 bases, the J end by 1 base, with 10 bases between. The CDR3 spells CASSLLGGGTDTQYF. The CDR3 nucleotides read TGTGCCAGCAGCTTACTCGGCGGGGGCACAGATACGCAGTATTTT.

The rearrangement joins TRBV3-1 to TRBJ2-7, with TRBD2 identical over 10 bases. Germline assignment: CDR1 LGHDT and CDR2 YNNKEL (reference sequence). J lost 4 bases, V lost 6 bases, and 12 bases had no gene match. CDR3 length: 16 amino acids. The CDR3 DNA reads as TGTGCCAGCAGTATCCTAGCGGGAGCATTGGGGTACGAGCAGTACTTC. Translated: CASSILAGALGYEQYF.

This clonotype came up a few times. The chain uses TRBV4-1 and TRBJ1-3; D may be TRBD1 (6 bases). The CDR3 is 19 residues long. Germline lookup yields CDR1 MGHRA and CDR2 YSYEKL. V lost 0 bases and J lost 9, with 27 bases in between. CDR3 in DNA: TGCGCCAGCAGCCAAGATGTCAAGTCAGGGGACACCCGAGTAGTCACCATATATTTT. Translation gives CASSQDVKSGDTRVVTIYF.

V is TRBV6-1 and J is TRBJ2-7; 7 nucleotides match TRBD2. Germline CDR1 and CDR2: MNHNS and SASEGT. The CDR3 is made up of 15 amino acids. The V and J ends lost 2 bases and 3 bases, in that order; junction bases with no gene match: 7. The CDR3 DNA reads TGTGCCAGCAGTGAATTGGGGGGGGGATACTACGAGCAGTACTTC. Translating it yields CASSELGGGYYEQYF.

The chain employs TRBV7-6 and TRBJ2-5; D is ambiguous. Germline V lookup: CDR1 SGHVS, CDR2 FNYEAQ. The CDR3 extends over 13 amino acids. V was trimmed by 1 base and J by 4 bases, leaving 7 bases between them. In DNA, the CDR3 is TGTGCCAGCAGCTTAGTTACGGGAGAGACCCAGTACTTC. Translation: CASSLVTGETQYF.

This clonotype was seen only a few times. The V and J genes are TRBV4-2 and TRBJ2-3; unclear D gene. The ends were cut back, 0 bases at V and 5 bases at J, with 6 bases in the middle. CDR1 and CDR2 (germline): LGHNA, YNFKEQ. CDR3 length equals 13 residues. In nucleotides, the CDR3 is TGTGCCAGCAGCCAAGATATGGTAGATACGCAGTATTTT. It yields the protein CASSQDMVDTQYF.

The J gene is TRBJ1-2, the V gene TRBV20-1; D not certain. The CDR3 contains 11 residues. Trimming took 4 bases from V and 6 from J, leaving 9 bases between them. Germline-derived CDR1 and CDR2 are DFQATT and SNEGSKA (reference sequence). The CDR3 sequence is CSANPIDGYTF. CDR3 DNA: TGCAGTGCTAACCCCATCGATGGCTACACCTTC.

This clonotype was observed a few times. This chain uses TRBV27 with TRBJ2-7, with 10 bases that match TRBD1. CDR1 is MNHEY, CDR2 SMNVEV, per germline (reference sequence). V gave up 2 bases and J gave up 4 bases; unmatched junction bases: 14. The CDR3 has 18 residues. CDR3 sequence (DNA): TGTGCCAGCAGTTTAATTCCGCCGGGACAGGGGTTAGTGTACGAGCAGTACTTC. Amino acids: CASSLIPPGQGLVYEQYF.

This chain links TRBV14 with TRBJ2-1; 7 bases are a match to TRBD2. Germline lookup yields CDR1 SGHDN and CDR2 FVKESK. The CDR3 totals 15 residues. Germline trimming cut 5 bases from V and 10 bases from J; bases unmatched to any gene: 14. The CDR3 is CASSASGTTLGEQFF. The CDR3 nucleotides read TGTGCCAGCAGCGCCTCCGGGACTACTCTCGGGGAGCAGTTCTTC.

As concerns this clonotype: At one of its ends the junction is not consistent with the germline gene, which may arise from a read error. The chain recombines TRBV13 with TRBJ2-2, with D possibly being TRBD1 or TRBD2 (5 bases each). The germline gives CDR1 PRHDT, CDR2 FYEKMQ (reference sequence). The CDR3 spans 16 residues. CDR3 nucleotide sequence: TGTGTCAGCAGCAACCTAGATCGGGGCCTCACCGGGGAGCTGTTTTTT. This encodes CVSSNLDRGLTGELFF.

A remark on this clonotype: The conserved phenylalanine or tryptophan is not found at the CDR3 terminus, so this likely reflects a read error. The gene calls are TRBV6-6 and TRBJ1-1; D perhaps matches TRBD1 (5 bases). The CDR3 is 14 residues long. Trimming removed 5 bases at V and 4 bases at J, with 14 bases between. From germline, CDR1 is MNHNY and CDR2 SVGAGI (reference sequence). The chain's CDR3 is CASSIGQGSTEAFS. CDR3 sequence (DNA): TGTGCCAGCAGTATTGGGCAGGGCAGCACTGAAGCTTTCTCT.

This clonotype was counted only a few times. The chain is built from TRBV4-2 and TRBJ2-1; D gene ambiguous. The CDR3 runs to 14 residues. Trimming left V 0 bases short and J 7 bases short, with 10 bases between. Germline V gene sequence: CDR1 LGHNA, CDR2 YNFKEQ. CDR3 DNA: TGTGCCAGCAGCCAAGAAAGTGGTCGGAATGAGCAGTTCTTC. Amino acid sequence: CASSQESGRNEQFF.

In its sample, this clonotype was seen many times. The chain combines TRBV20-1 with TRBJ1-2, with 8 bases identical to TRBD1. V shed 3 bases and J 2 bases; nucleotides not matched to a gene: 5. The CDR3 length is 14 residues. The V gene's germline CDR1 is DFQATT and CDR2 SNEGSKA (reference sequence). The CDR3 nucleotides read TGCAGTGCTAGCGCCCGGACAGGGAACTATGGCTACACCTTC. Translation gives CSASARTGNYGYTF.

This clonotype was observed a handful of times. The genes are TRBV7-2 and TRBJ2-5, with 13 bases that match TRBD2. Germline lookup yields CDR1 SGHTA and CDR2 FQGNSA. The trim removed 5 bases at V and 3 bases at J, leaving 12 bases unmatched. This CDR3 region has 18 residues. CDR3: CASSPWTSGGLLEETQYF. The CDR3 nucleotides read TGTGCCAGCAGCCCCTGGACTAGCGGGGGCTTACTCGAAGAGACCCAGTACTTC.

The chain employs TRBV7-9 and TRBJ2-1; possibly TRBD1 or TRBD2 for D (5 bases each). Germline loops: CDR1 SEHNR, CDR2 FQNEAQ (reference sequence). V lost 5 bases and J 9 bases, leaving 23 bases between the germline ends. This CDR3 is built from 16 residues. CDR3 amino acids: CASSPRDGLDGIEQFF. CDR3 DNA sequence: TGTGCCAGCAGCCCAAGGGACGGTCTGGATGGAATTGAGCAGTTCTTC. The whole variable domain, remainder taken from reference TRBV7-9 and TRBJ2-1, is DTGVSQNPRHKITKRGQNVTFRCDPISEHNRLYWYRQTLGQGPEFLTYFQNEAQLEKSRLLSDRFSAERPKGSFSTLEIQRTEQGDSAMYLCASSPRDGLDGIEQFFGPGTRLTVL.

The J gene is TRBJ2-7, the V gene TRBV12-3 or TRBV12-4; no clear D gene. The CDR3 runs to 13 residues. Trimming took off 8 bases at V and 6 bases at J, with 17 bases between the two ends. CDR3 DNA sequence: TGTGCCAGCCTATCAACCCCTTTGCGCGAGCAGTACTTC. Translation: CASLSTPLREQYF.

The chain links TRBV7-9 to TRBJ2-5, with D maybe TRBD1 (5 bases). CDR1 is SEHNR and CDR2 is FQNEAQ in the germline V gene (reference sequence). Trimming shortened V by 5 bases and J by 4 bases, and 11 bases separated the two germline ends. This CDR3 is 13 amino acids long. CDR3 loop: CASSAGIVETQYF. CDR3 nucleotide sequence: TGTGCCAGCAGCGCAGGGATTGTAGAGACCCAGTACTTC.

With regard to this clonotype: One end of the junction is discordant with germline, which a read error may explain. The chain joins TRBV4-3 to TRBJ1-2; TRBD1 agrees at 10 bases. This CDR3 comprises 14 residues. Germline CDR1 LGHNA, CDR2 YSLEER. DNA of the CDR3: TGCGCCAGCAGCCCAGGACAGGGGGACTATGGCCACACCTTC. Translating gives CASSPGQGDYGHTF.

The V gene is TRBV2, the J gene TRBJ2-3; no definite D call. This CDR3 comprises 16 residues. Germline-derived CDR1 and CDR2 are SNHLY and FYNNEI. Between the trimmed V and J ends, which lost 2 bases and 2 bases, there was a span of 14 bases. In DNA, the CDR3 is TGTGCCAGCAGTGAATCACCTGTAGCATACACAGATACGCAGTATTTT. Translating it yields CASSESPVAYTDTQYF. Complete variable domain (other parts from reference TRBV2 and TRBJ2-3): EPEVTQTPSHQVTQMGQEVILRCVPISNHLYFYWYRQILGQKVEFLVSFYNNEISEKSEIFDDQFSVERPDGSNFTLKIRSTKLEDSAMYFCASSESPVAYTDTQYFGPGTRLTVL.

This rearrangement joins TRBV12-3 or TRBV12-4 to TRBJ2-3; D may be TRBD2 (6 bases). V shed 8 bases and J shed 4 bases, with 19 bases lying between them. The CDR3 loop spans 15 amino acids. The CDR3 protein is CASVKGYGEADTQYF. For the CDR3, the DNA is TGTGCCAGCGTTAAGGGGTACGGGGAGGCAGATACGCAGTATTTT.

The chain combines TRBV15 with TRBJ2-7, with D uncertain. Germline V gene sequence: CDR1 LNHNV, CDR2 YYDKDF (reference sequence). Trimming removed 4 bases at V and 0 bases at J, with 10 bases between. The CDR3 sequence is 14 residues long. This CDR3 reads CATSKGVLSYEQYF. As DNA, the CDR3 is TGTGCCACCAGCAAAGGTGTCCTCTCCTACGAGCAGTACTTC.

CDR3 nucleotide sequence: TGCGCCAGCAGCTTGGAAGGGACAGGGGGCTACGAGCAGTACTTC. Protein sequence: CASSLEGTGGYEQYF. J is TRBJ2-7 and V is TRBV5-1; TRBD1 matches 11 bases. Germline values: CDR1 SGHRS, CDR2 YFSETQ. The CDR3 consists of 15 residues. V was clipped by 0 bases and J by 3 bases; unmatched bases: 2.

This chain uses TRBV7-9 with TRBJ1-4, with 9 bases lining up with TRBD1. Germline loops: CDR1 SEHNR, CDR2 FQNEAQ (reference sequence). V was clipped by 6 bases and J by 8 bases; unmatched bases: 4. CDR3 length: 13 residues. The DNA for the CDR3 is TGTGCCAGCAGGCGAGGACAGGGGGAAAAACTGTTTTTT. This translates into CASRRGQGEKLFF.

In its sample, this clonotype was seen a few times. The rearrangement uses TRBV28 and TRBJ2-5; 7 bases align to TRBD2. Unmatched junction bases numbered 12, after V lost 2 bases and J lost 0 bases. The CDR3 consists of 18 residues. Germline V gene sequence: CDR1 MDHEN, CDR2 SYDVKM. CDR3 DNA: TGTGCCAGCAGTTTAGTGTACTGGACGGGAGGCCACCAAGAGACCCAGTACTTC. This encodes CASSLVYWTGGHQETQYF. Looking up the rest from reference TRBV28 and TRBJ2-5 gives the full variable domain: DVKVTQSSRYLVKRTGEKVFLECVQDMDHENMFWYRQDPGLGLRLIYFSYDVKMKEKGDIPEGYSVSREKKERFSLILESASTNQTSMYLCASSLVYWTGGHQETQYFGPGTRLLVL.

The chain combines TRBV4-2 with TRBJ2-1; 13 bases map to TRBD2. The CDR3 covers 19 residues. With V trimmed by 5 bases and J by 3 bases, 13 bases remained unmatched. CDR1 is LGHNA, CDR2 YNFKEQ, per germline. For the CDR3, the DNA is TGTGCCAGCAGCAGACCCGGACTAGCGGGAGCGACCGACTACAATGAGCAGTTCTTC. Encoded protein: CASSRPGLAGATDYNEQFF.

CDR3 sequence reads: CASSFPLGGQETQYF. The CDR3 nucleotides are TGTGCCAGCAGTTTCCCCCTCGGAGGCCAAGAGACCCAGTACTTC. The chain uses TRBV12-3 or TRBV12-4 and TRBJ2-5; TRBD2 might be the D (5 bases). V lost 3 bases to trimming and J lost 1 base, with 12 bases between them. The CDR3 runs to 15 residues.

The chain links TRBV13 to TRBJ1-2, with TRBD1 matching over 8 bases. There are 15 residues in the CDR3. The germline V gene has CDR1 PRHDT and CDR2 FYEKMQ (reference sequence). The V gene end was trimmed by 6 bases and the J gene end by 11 bases; junction bases not matched to a gene: 17. CDR3 bases: TGTGCCAGCAGAACGACGAGGGGACAGGACCCCCTATACACCTTC. Protein product: CASRTTRGQDPLYTF. The whole variable domain, filled in from reference TRBV13 and TRBJ1-2, reads AAGVIQSPRHLIKEKRETATLKCYPIPRHDTVYWYQQGPGQDPQFLISFYEKMQSDKGSIPDRFSAQQFSDYHSELNMSSLELGDSALYFCASRTTRGQDPLYTFGSGTRLTVV.

This clonotype was detected only a few times. J is TRBJ1-1 and V is TRBV7-9, with unresolved D. This CDR3 is 15 amino acids long. CDR1 is SEHNR and CDR2 is FQNEAQ in the germline V gene (reference sequence). V was pared by 0 bases and J by 1 base, with 9 bases between. In DNA, the CDR3 is TGTGCCAGCAGCTTAGCTCCGGATTCGAACACTGAAGCTTTCTTT. It specifies CASSLAPDSNTEAFF. The variable domain in full, completed from reference TRBV7-9 and TRBJ1-1, reads DTGVSQNPRHKITKRGQNVTFRCDPISEHNRLYWYRQTLGQGPEFLTYFQNEAQLEKSRLLSDRFSAERPKGSFSTLEIQRTEQGDSAMYLCASSLAPDSNTEAFFGQGTRLTVV.

The gene calls are TRBV28 and TRBJ1-5; D gene unclear. The V end lost 1 base, the J end lost 2 bases, and 12 bases lay between the germline ends. CDR3 size: 16 residues. Germline V gene data show CDR1 as MDHEN and CDR2 as SYDVKM. CDR3 in amino acids: CASSLSGVLGNQPQHF. The CDR3 DNA is TGTGCCAGCAGTTTATCTGGGGTCTTGGGCAATCAGCCCCAGCATTTT.